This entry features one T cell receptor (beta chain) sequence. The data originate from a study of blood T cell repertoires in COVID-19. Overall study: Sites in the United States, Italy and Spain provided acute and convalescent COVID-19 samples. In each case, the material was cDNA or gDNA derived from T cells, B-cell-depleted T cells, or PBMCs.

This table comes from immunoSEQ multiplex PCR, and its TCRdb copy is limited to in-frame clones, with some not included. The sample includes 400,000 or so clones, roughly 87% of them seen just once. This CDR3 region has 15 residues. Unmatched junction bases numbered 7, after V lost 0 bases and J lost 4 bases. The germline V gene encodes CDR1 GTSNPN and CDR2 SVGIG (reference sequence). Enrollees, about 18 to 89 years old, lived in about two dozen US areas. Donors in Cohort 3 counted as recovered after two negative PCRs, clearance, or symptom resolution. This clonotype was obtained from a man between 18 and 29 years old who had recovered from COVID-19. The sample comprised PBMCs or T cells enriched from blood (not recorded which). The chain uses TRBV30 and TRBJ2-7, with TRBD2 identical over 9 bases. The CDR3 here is CAWSVGSGRFYEQYF. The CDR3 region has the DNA TGTGCCTGGAGTGTGGGGAGCGGGAGGTTTTACGAGCAGTACTTC.